A single sample gave rise to the 23 T cell receptor beta chains below, sequenced in a study of blood T cells in healthy people across ages. Next came a second PCR, run for about 7 to 12 cycles, which used a sample-barcoded 5' primer along with a J-beta primer mix. TCRdb re-called the 5' RACE reads with MiXCR, one entry per CDR3 protein. The profile shows about 1 million distinct CDR3 sequences, 20% to 25% of them singletons. The same data also contributed to another study, on T cells of mothers and their children.

The sequenced sample consisted of blood. These receptors were taken from a girl aged 2 to 9 in good health.

This sequence joins TRBV7-9 and TRBJ2-7; the match to TRBD2 covers 8 bases. This CDR3 is 16 amino acids long. V lost 1 base and J lost 3; bases outside the gene matches: 8. CDR1 is SEHNR, CDR2 FQNEAQ, per germline (reference sequence). CDR3: CASSLVLAGGRYEQYF. The CDR3 DNA reads as TGTGCCAGCAGCTTAGTTCTTGCGGGGGGCCGCTACGAGCAGTACTTC. Combining the CDR3 with reference TRBV7-9 and TRBJ2-7 gives the whole variable domain DTGVSQNPRHKITKRGQNVTFRCDPISEHNRLYWYRQTLGQGPEFLTYFQNEAQLEKSRLLSDRFSAERPKGSFSTLEIQRTEQGDSAMYLCASSLVLAGGRYEQYFGPGTRLTVT.

The chain has TRBV29-1 and TRBJ2-5; D may be TRBD1 (5 bases). The J call could be wrong; TRBJ2-7 is a better fit for the DNA end. Per germline, CDR1 SQVTM and CDR2 ANQGSEA. CDR3 length: 14 amino acids. The CDR3 loop reads CSVGDRRTSYEQYF. DNA for the CDR3: TGCAGCGTGGGTGACAGACGCACCTCTTACGAGCAGTACTTC.

The gene calls are TRBV5-1 and TRBJ2-1; 9 nucleotides agree with TRBD1. V was clipped by 3 bases and J by 7 bases; unmatched bases: 5. CDR3 length: 14 amino acids. Germline assignment: CDR1 SGHRS and CDR2 YFSETQ. CDR3 nucleotide sequence: TGCGCCAGCAGCTACGGGACAGGGCTGAATGAGCAGTTCTTC. The encoded protein is CASSYGTGLNEQFF.

About this clonotype itself: A junction end diverges from the germline sequence, so it may reflect a read error. The chain uses TRBV6-5 and TRBJ2-1, with D perhaps matching TRBD1 (6 bases). This CDR3 comprises 9 residues. The germline gives CDR1 MNHEY, CDR2 SVGAGI. The CDR3 bases are TGTGCCAGCGGGATCCCAGGGGTCTTC. This translates into CASGIPGVF.

This clonotype was observed a few times. Relative to the germline gene, one junction end is altered; a read error may explain this. The rearrangement joins TRBV12-3 or TRBV12-4 to TRBJ2-1; 11 bases are shared with TRBD2. The CDR3 runs 14 residues. CDR3 DNA sequence: TGTGCCAGCAGTGTAGCTCTAGCGGGAGGTGAGCAGTTCTTC. Protein: CASSVALAGGEQFF.

V usage is TRBV29-1 and J usage is TRBJ1-3; D unclear. The germline V gene has CDR1 SQVTM and CDR2 ANQGSEA. V was trimmed by 6 bases and J by 0 bases, leaving 9 bases between them. CDR3 size: 13 residues. The chain's CDR3 is CSVGIGSGNTIYF. The DNA of the CDR3 is TGCAGCGTCGGGATAGGCTCTGGAAACACCATATATTTT. The entire variable domain, with the rest obtained from reference TRBV29-1 and TRBJ1-3, is as follows: SAVISQKPSRDICQRGTSLTIQCQVDSQVTMMFWYRQQPGQSLTLIATANQGSEATYESGFVIDKFPISRPNLTFSTLTVSNMSPEDSSIYLCSVGIGSGNTIYFGEGSWLTVV.

The J gene is TRBJ2-7, the V gene TRBV29-1; 7 nucleotides agree with TRBD1. The CDR3 totals 11 residues. The germline gives CDR1 SQVTM, CDR2 ANQGSEA. Unmatched junction bases numbered 6, after V lost 6 bases and J lost 7 bases. CDR3 DNA: TGCAGCGTCCAGTCGGACAGGGAGCAGTACTTC. This encodes CSVQSDREQYF.

This chain links TRBV27 with TRBJ2-7; possibly TRBD2 for D (5 bases). Near its end, the DNA agrees better with TRBJ2-1, so the J call may be wrong. Germline-derived CDR1 and CDR2 are MNHEY and SMNVEV (reference sequence). This CDR3 has 15 amino acids. The CDR3: CASSPDYTSYNEQFF. The CDR3 DNA follows: TGTGCCAGCAGTCCTGACTACACCTCCTACAATGAGCAGTTCTTC.

The chain is built from TRBV28 and TRBJ2-1; perhaps TRBD2 as D (6 bases). Trimming shortened V by 4 bases and J by 7 bases, and 14 bases separated the two germline ends. Per the germline V gene, CDR1 is MDHEN and CDR2 is SYDVKM. The CDR3 totals 14 residues. The chain's CDR3 is CASSSSLAVNEQFF. The DNA of the CDR3 is TGTGCCAGCAGTTCCTCGTTAGCGGTAAATGAGCAGTTCTTC.

The V call is TRBV4-1, the J call TRBJ2-3; TRBD2 might be the D (6 bases). The CDR3 runs 17 residues. Germline V CDR1 and CDR2: MGHRA, YSYEKL. V lost 4 bases and J lost 8, with 25 bases in between. The CDR3 nucleotides read TGCGCCAGCAGCCCCCTACCCGGCCAGGTCGAGGAGGGTACGCAGTATTTT. Translation: CASSPLPGQVEEGTQYF.

This clonotype appeared a few times. In DNA form, the CDR3 reads TGCGCCAGCAGCTCCGGTCGACTAGCGGGGGGTCCGGACAATGAGCAGTTCTTC. This sequence encodes CASSSGRLAGGPDNEQFF. The chain links TRBV5-1 to TRBJ2-1; 13 bases line up with TRBD2. The CDR3 is 18 amino acids. Germline V gives CDR1 SGHRS, CDR2 YFSETQ. The J segment lost 5 bases and the V segment lost 3 bases, leaving 11 bases of the junction unmatched.

This rearrangement joins TRBV12-3 or TRBV12-4 to TRBJ1-1, with 8 bases matching TRBD1. After removal of 5 bases from V and 4 bases from J, the junction contained 6 bases not matched to a gene. The CDR3 has 14 amino acids. CDR3 sequence: CASSLQTGVTEAFF. The DNA of the CDR3 is TGTGCCAGCAGTCTTCAGACAGGGGTCACTGAAGCTTTCTTT.

This clonotype was picked up a small number of times. This rearrangement joins TRBV27 to TRBJ1-2; D uncertain. The germline CDR1 and CDR2 sequences are MNHEY and SMNVEV (reference sequence). The CDR3 contains 13 residues. V lost 4 bases and J lost 8, with 14 bases in between. Here the CDR3 DNA reads TGTGCCAGCAGTTCCTATAGGGCGGCGGGCTACACCTTC. Translated: CASSSYRAAGYTF.

The sample holds a few counts of this clonotype. This chain joins TRBV9 and TRBJ2-3; D is perhaps TRBD2 (5 bases). Germline CDR1 SGDLS, CDR2 YYNGEE. This CDR3 has 16 residues. Trimming removed 3 bases at V and 3 bases at J, with 17 bases between. Here the CDR3 reads CASSGGDPRRTDTQYF. The CDR3 region has the DNA TGTGCCAGCAGCGGGGGAGATCCCCGGAGGACAGATACGCAGTATTTT.

The V and J genes are TRBV9 and TRBJ2-5, with 7 bases lining up with TRBD1. Trimming took 0 bases from V and 4 from J; bases not matched to a gene: 0. The CDR3 length is 13 residues. Germline V gives CDR1 SGDLS, CDR2 YYNGEE. The CDR3 DNA reads TGTGCCAGCAGCGTAGAGGGGGCAGAGACCCAGTACTTC. This sequence encodes CASSVEGAETQYF.

The chain combines TRBV10-3 with TRBJ2-3; the match to TRBD2 covers 7 bases. CDR1 ENHRY and CDR2 SYGVKD come from the germline V gene. Trimming took 3 bases from V and 3 from J; bases not matched to a gene: 6. The CDR3 has 15 amino acids. Here the CDR3 reads CAISEGTSATDTQYF. DNA of the CDR3: TGTGCCATCAGTGAAGGAACTAGCGCAACAGATACGCAGTATTTT.

V usage is TRBV7-9 and J usage is TRBJ1-4; tentative D call: TRBD1 (5 bases). With 4 bases removed from V and 4 bases from J, the gap between germline ends came to 13 bases. CDR3 length: 15 residues. Germline V gene sequence: CDR1 SEHNR, CDR2 FQNEAQ (reference sequence). The CDR3 coding sequence is TGTGCCAGCAGCTCCCGGGACTATAGTAATGAAAAACTGTTTTTT. Its translation: CASSSRDYSNEKLFF.

The chain uses TRBV7-2 and TRBJ2-1; D unresolved. Germline V gives CDR1 SGHTA, CDR2 FQGNSA. V was trimmed by 10 bases and J by 10 bases, leaving 11 bases between them. The CDR3 consists of 10 residues. CDR3 in DNA: TGTGCCATCAAACAGACCGAGCAGTTCTTC. Encoded protein: CAIKQTEQFF.

V is TRBV2 and J is TRBJ1-4, with a tentative D call TRBD1 (6 bases). V was shortened by 7 bases and J by 10 bases, with 22 bases between the two germline ends. Germline assignment: CDR1 SNHLY and CDR2 FYNNEI. The CDR3 is 15 amino acids. The CDR3 bases are TGTGCCAGCACTCTGAATTCACAGGGTCCTCGAAAACTGTTTTTT. This codes for CASTLNSQGPRKLFF.

The rearrangement links TRBV15 to TRBJ2-3; 12 bases are a match to TRBD2. V gave up 0 bases and J gave up 2 bases; unmatched junction bases: 3. Germline CDR1 LNHNV, CDR2 YYDKDF (reference sequence). There are 17 residues in the CDR3. The CDR3 DNA is TGTGCCACCAGCAGAGAGGCTAGCGGGGGGGCCACAGATACGCAGTATTTT. This codes for CATSREASGGATDTQYF.

There are a few counts of this clonotype. V and J are TRBV29-1 and TRBJ2-2; tentative D call: TRBD1 (6 bases). CDR3 size: 13 residues. Per the germline V gene, CDR1 is SQVTM and CDR2 is ANQGSEA. V lost 3 bases to trimming and J lost 4 bases, with 9 bases between them. CDR3 sequence reads: CSVDRGTTGELFF. CDR3 DNA: TGCAGCGTTGACAGGGGAACCACCGGGGAGCTGTTTTTT.

This clonotype showed up just a few times. This chain joins TRBV5-1 and TRBJ1-1; 7 bases agree with TRBD1. V shed 0 bases, J shed 1 base, and the junction held 9 bases outside the gene matches. Germline V gene data show CDR1 as SGHRS and CDR2 as YFSETQ. The CDR3 extends over 17 amino acids. The CDR3 here is CASSLGYPGTANTEAFF. The CDR3 bases are TGCGCCAGCAGCTTGGGTTACCCCGGGACAGCGAACACTGAAGCTTTCTTT.

The chain joins TRBV28 to TRBJ2-5, with D possibly matching TRBD1 (6 bases). The CDR3 loop spans 20 amino acids. V gave up 5 bases and J gave up 0 bases, with 28 bases separating them. CDR1 MDHEN and CDR2 SYDVKM come from the germline V gene. CDR3 nucleotide sequence: TGTGCCAGCAGTGATAGAGCGAGACAGGTCCTTCCCTCGTACCAAGAGACCCAGTACTTC. Translating it yields CASSDRARQVLPSYQETQYF.